This T cell receptor beta chain was identified in a study of blood T cell repertoires in COVID-19. Whole-study context: PBMCs, B-cell-depleted T cells, or T cells were the source of the cDNA or gDNA that made up the material.

This clone occurred a few times. Germline CDR1 reads MNHEY; CDR2 reads SMNVEV (reference sequence). The V end was cut by 5 bases, the J end by 3 bases, with 17 bases between. This CDR3 is 15 amino acids long. In the original workflow: Scientists estimated how many nucleated cells there were by amplifying reference gene primers. The table came from immunoSEQ multiplex PCR; TCRdb's copy has only in-frame clones and leaves some out. V, J and clone size reflect that table, while D and trimming were determined from the DNA. The sample lists 190,000 or so clones; 87% were seen once. V is TRBV27 and J is TRBJ2-7; a possible D gene is TRBD2 (6 bases). This TCR was recovered from a man aged 55 to 70 who had recovered from COVID-19. Sequenced: peripheral blood. The CDR3 region is CASSLIGSGVYEQYF. The CDR3 DNA reads as TGTGCCAGCAGTCTCATTGGTTCGGGAGTCTACGAGCAGTACTTC.